The 14 T cell receptor beta chains reported below all come from one sample, sequenced in a study of cytomegalovirus exposure and HLA in healthy donors. The primer mix had 60 Vbeta and 13 Jbeta primers. Using immunoSEQ multiplex PCR, the repertoire was profiled, and TCRdb retains in-frame clones only, with some absent. The sample gives some 170,000 clones, over 70% of which show up once; 2.9% is in the top ten. Sequencing used PBMCs. Receptor source: a male donor in good health and CMV-seronegative.

With respect to this clone: Distinct nucleotide sequences in the sample also encode this CDR3. The chain has TRBV29-1 and TRBJ1-1; a possible D gene is TRBD1 (6 bases). The CDR3 contains 13 residues. The germline CDR1 and CDR2 sequences are SQVTM and ANQGSEA. The germline V and J ends were trimmed by 6 bases and 0 bases, with 11 bases remaining between them. As DNA, the CDR3 is TGCAGCGTAGACCAGGGGATGAACACTGAAGCTTTCTTT. This encodes CSVDQGMNTEAFF.

The rearrangement uses TRBV7-9 and TRBJ1-2; D uncertain. There are 14 residues in the CDR3. The germline V gene has CDR1 SEHNR and CDR2 FQNEAQ (reference sequence). The CDR3 spells CSTLGREPLYGYTF. DNA for the CDR3: TGTTCCACCCTCGGGCGGGAACCGCTTTATGGCTACACCTTC.

The chain joins TRBV14 to TRBJ2-3; D unresolved. V was pared by 0 bases and J by 3 bases, with 4 bases between. This CDR3 contains 13 residues. Germline CDR1 is SGHDN and CDR2 is FVKESK. CDR3 in amino acids: CASSQDPTDTQYF. The CDR3 DNA follows: TGTGCCAGCAGCCAAGATCCAACAGATACGCAGTATTTT. Together with reference TRBV14 and TRBJ2-3, the CDR3 gives the full variable domain: EAGVTQFPSHSVIEKGQTVTLRCDPISGHDNLYWYRRVMGKEIKFLLHFVKESKQDESGMPNNRFLAERTGGTYSTLKVQPAELEDSGVYFCASSQDPTDTQYFGPGTRLTVL.

A remark on this clone: This CDR3 is also generated by other DNA sequences in the sample. This chain connects TRBV4-2 to TRBJ1-5; D gene ambiguous. The germline CDR1 and CDR2 sequences are LGHNA and YNFKEQ. V lost 0 bases to trimming and J lost 4 bases, with 4 bases between them. The CDR3 sequence is 13 residues long. CDR3 coding DNA: TGTGCCAGCAGCCAAGAGGAGAATCAGCCCCAGCATTTT. Amino acids: CASSQEENQPQHF.

V usage is TRBV19 and J usage is TRBJ2-1; D possibly corresponds to TRBD2 (6 bases). This CDR3 has 16 amino acids. The germline CDR1 and CDR2 sequences are LNHDA and SQIVND (reference sequence). The germline V and J ends were trimmed by 4 bases and 1 base, with 14 bases remaining between them. CDR3 coding DNA: TGTGCCAGTAGTACGAGACGACTAGGTTCCTACAATGAGCAGTTCTTC. It encodes CASSTRRLGSYNEQFF.

The V and J genes are TRBV19 and TRBJ2-1; 11 bases line up with TRBD2. The CDR3 has 17 amino acids. J gave up 0 bases and V 4 bases, and 5 bases lay outside the gene matches. Germline V gene sequence: CDR1 LNHDA, CDR2 SQIVND (reference sequence). CDR3 residues: CASSTPSGRPSYNEQFF. The CDR3 DNA reads TGTGCCAGTAGTACCCCTAGCGGGAGGCCCTCCTACAATGAGCAGTTCTTC.

This chain connects TRBV27 to TRBJ1-5, with 9 nucleotides matching TRBD1. J was trimmed by 4 bases and V by 5 bases; bases with no gene match: 6. The CDR3 has 15 residues. Germline-derived CDR1 and CDR2 are MNHEY and SMNVEV (reference sequence). The DNA for the CDR3 is TGTGCCAGCAGTCCAGACAGGGGGGGTAATCAGCCCCAGCATTTT. Protein: CASSPDRGGNQPQHF.

The gene calls are TRBV5-1 and TRBJ1-1; D is ambiguous. CDR1 and CDR2 from the germline V gene are SGHRS and YFSETQ. Trimming took 1 base from V and 0 from J, leaving 10 bases between them. The CDR3 covers 15 residues. The CDR3 loop is CASSLYEGMNTEAFF. The CDR3 coding sequence is TGCGCCAGCAGCTTGTACGAGGGCATGAACACTGAAGCTTTCTTT.

The chain couples TRBV30 to TRBJ2-3; 7 positions match TRBD2. Losses at the gene ends were 1 base for V and 5 bases for J; bases not matched to a gene: 12. Germline V gene data show CDR1 as GTSNPN and CDR2 as SVGIG (reference sequence). This CDR3 spans 16 amino acids. CDR3 bases: TGTGCCTGGAGTGGGATTCGCGGGAGAATTTTAGATACGCAGTATTTT. This translates into CAWSGIRGRILDTQYF.

This chain links TRBV7-2 with TRBJ2-1; D is uncertain. CDR1 and CDR2 (germline): SGHTA, FQGNSA. The CDR3 length is 15 residues. Trimming shortened V by 1 base and J by 5 bases, and 12 bases separated the two germline ends. In DNA form, the CDR3 reads TGTGCCAGCAGCTTAGATCCAACTACCCACAATGAGCAGTTCTTC. Encoded protein: CASSLDPTTHNEQFF.

The J gene is TRBJ2-3, the V gene TRBV30; D gene unclear. Germline assignment: CDR1 GTSNPN and CDR2 SVGIG (reference sequence). Trimming removed 0 bases at V and 4 bases at J, with 5 bases between. The CDR3 consists of 12 residues. As DNA, the CDR3 is TGTGCCTGGAGTGTCTCCGCAGATACGCAGTATTTT. Amino acid sequence: CAWSVSADTQYF.

This clone was counted between two and nine times. The chain employs TRBV4-1 and TRBJ2-7; 13 bases map to TRBD2. After removal of 4 bases from V and 0 bases from J, the junction contained 9 bases not matched to a gene. Germline V lookup: CDR1 MGHRA, CDR2 YSYEKL. CDR3 length: 18 residues. The CDR3 DNA is TGCGCCAGCAGCCTCGGGGGACTAGCGGGACTTAACTCCTACGAGCAGTACTTC. It translates to CASSLGGLAGLNSYEQYF.

This clone was detected only a few times. This chain links TRBV27 with TRBJ2-7, with TRBD1 as a possible D gene (7 bases). The V end was cut by 2 bases, the J end by 3 bases, with 11 bases between. The CDR3 contains 14 residues. Germline V gives CDR1 MNHEY, CDR2 SMNVEV (reference sequence). This CDR3 reads CASSLRQGGYEQYF. The CDR3 DNA reads as TGTGCCAGCAGTTTAAGACAGGGAGGCTACGAGCAGTACTTC.

This clone was picked up a small number of times. This chain uses TRBV7-9 with TRBJ1-1; D is possibly TRBD1 (5 bases). The CDR3 consists of 15 residues. CDR1 is SEHNR, CDR2 FQNEAQ, per germline (reference sequence). V lost 1 base, J lost 1 base, and 10 bases lay in between. CDR3 amino acids: CASSLGGLPNTEAFF. DNA for the CDR3: TGTGCCAGCAGCTTAGGGGGACTCCCGAACACTGAAGCTTTCTTT. The whole variable domain, remainder taken from reference TRBV7-9 and TRBJ1-1, is DTGVSQNPRHKITKRGQNVTFRCDPISEHNRLYWYRQTLGQGPEFLTYFQNEAQLEKSRLLSDRFSAERPKGSFSTLEIQRTEQGDSAMYLCASSLGGLPNTEAFFGQGTRLTVV.